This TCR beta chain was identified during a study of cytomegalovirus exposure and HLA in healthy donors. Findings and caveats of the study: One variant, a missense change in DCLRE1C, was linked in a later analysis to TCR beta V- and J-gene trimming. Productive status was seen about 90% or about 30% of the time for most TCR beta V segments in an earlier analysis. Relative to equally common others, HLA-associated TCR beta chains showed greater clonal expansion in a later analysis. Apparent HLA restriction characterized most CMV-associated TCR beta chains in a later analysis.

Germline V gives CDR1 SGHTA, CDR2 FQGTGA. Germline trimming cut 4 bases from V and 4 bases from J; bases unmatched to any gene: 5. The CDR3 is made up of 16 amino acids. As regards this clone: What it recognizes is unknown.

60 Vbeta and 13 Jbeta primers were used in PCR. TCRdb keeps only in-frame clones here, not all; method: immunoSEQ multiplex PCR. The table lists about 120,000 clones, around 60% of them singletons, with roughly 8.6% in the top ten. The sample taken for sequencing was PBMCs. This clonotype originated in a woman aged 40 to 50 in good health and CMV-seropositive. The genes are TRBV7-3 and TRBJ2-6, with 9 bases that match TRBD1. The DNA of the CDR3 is TGTGCCAGCAGCTCCGGGGACAGGGTCGGGGCCAACGTCCTGACTTTC. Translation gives CASSSGDRVGANVLTF.